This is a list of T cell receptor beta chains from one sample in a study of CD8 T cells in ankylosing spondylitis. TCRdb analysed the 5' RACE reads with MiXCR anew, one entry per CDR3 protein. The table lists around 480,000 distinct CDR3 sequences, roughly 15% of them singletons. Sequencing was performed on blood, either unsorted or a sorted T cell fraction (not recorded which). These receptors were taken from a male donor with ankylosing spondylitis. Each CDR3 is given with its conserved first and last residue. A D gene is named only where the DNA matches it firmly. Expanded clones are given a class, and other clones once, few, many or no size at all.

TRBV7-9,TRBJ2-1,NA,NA,CASEEQFF,TGTGCCAGCGAGGAGCAGTTCTTC
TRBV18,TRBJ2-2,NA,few,CASSPLPRGPMNTGELFF,TGTGCCAGCTCACCACTCCCTCGGGGACCGATGAACACCGGGGAGCTGTTTTTT
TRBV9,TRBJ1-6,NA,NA,CASSVEASHSPLHF,TGTGCCAGCAGCGTAGAGGCATCACATTCACCCCTCCACTTT
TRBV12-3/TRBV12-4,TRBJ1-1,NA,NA,CASSLRVVANTEAFF,TGTGCCAGCAGTTTACGCGTGGTTGCGAACACTGAAGCTTTCTTT
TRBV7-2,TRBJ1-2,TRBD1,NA,CASSSMTGIYGYTF,TGTGCCAGCAGCTCGATGACAGGGATATATGGCTACACCTTC
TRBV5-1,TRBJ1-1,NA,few,CASRGGGDNTEAFF,TGCGCCAGCAGAGGAGGGGGGGACAACACTGAAGCTTTCTTT
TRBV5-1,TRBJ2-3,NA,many,CASSLAVSGNTQYF,TGCGCCAGCAGCTTGGCGGTTAGCGGTAATACGCAGTATTTT
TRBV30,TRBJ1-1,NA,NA,CAWSRGQNTEAFF,TGTGCCTGGAGTCGGGGCCAGAACACTGAAGCTTTCTTT
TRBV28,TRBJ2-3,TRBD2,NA,CASSFLLAGVGDTQYF,TGTGCCAGCAGTTTTCTACTAGCGGGAGTAGGGGATACGCAGTATTTT
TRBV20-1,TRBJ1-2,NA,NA,CSARATGYFGYTF,TGCAGTGCTAGAGCTACGGGGTACTTTGGCTACACCTTC
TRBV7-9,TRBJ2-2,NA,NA,CASRAQGTGELFF,TGTGCCAGCAGAGCGCAGGGAACCGGGGAGCTGTTTTTT
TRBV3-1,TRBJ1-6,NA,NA,CASSRQQGSYNSPLHF,TGTGCCAGCAGCCGACAACAGGGCTCCTATAATTCACCCCTCCACTTT
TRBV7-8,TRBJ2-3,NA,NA,CASSLGGREMDTQYF,TGTGCCAGCAGCTTAGGGGGCAGGGAGATGGATACGCAGTATTTT
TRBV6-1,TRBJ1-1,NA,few,CASIKYGTEAFF,TGTGCCAGCATCAAGTATGGCACTGAAGCTTTCTTT
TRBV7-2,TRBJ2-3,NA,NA,CASSLKTGADTQYF,TGTGCCAGCAGCTTAAAGACGGGGGCAGATACGCAGTATTTT
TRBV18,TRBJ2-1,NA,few,CASSPPGEGGQFF,TGTGCCAGCTCACCACCTGGCGAGGGAGGGCAGTTCTTC
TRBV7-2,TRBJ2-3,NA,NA,CASSLVLTRTDTQYF,TGTGCCAGCAGCTTAGTGCTGACGCGCACAGATACGCAGTATTTT
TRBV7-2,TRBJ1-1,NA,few,CASSRRWAGSTEAFF,TGTGCCAGCAGCCGAAGATGGGCCGGTAGCACTGAAGCTTTCTTT
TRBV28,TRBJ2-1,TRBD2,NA,CASSATSGGYNEQFF,TGTGCCAGCAGTGCGACTAGCGGGGGCTACAATGAGCAGTTCTTC
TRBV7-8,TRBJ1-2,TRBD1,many,CASSPRDRGSYGYTF,TGTGCCAGCAGCCCCCGGGACAGGGGATCCTATGGCTACACCTTC
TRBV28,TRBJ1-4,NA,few,CASSLYDEKLFF,TGTGCCAGCAGTTTATATGATGAAAAACTGTTTTTT
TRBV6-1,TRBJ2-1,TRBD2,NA,CASVRGGSYNEQFF,TGTGCCAGCGTACGGGGGGGCTCCTACAATGAGCAGTTCTTC
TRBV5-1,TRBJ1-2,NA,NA,CASSFSGPNYGYTF,TGCGCCAGCAGCTTTAGCGGACCTAACTATGGCTACACCTTC
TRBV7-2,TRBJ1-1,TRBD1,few,CASSWGDRSVLWAFF,TGTGCCAGCAGCTGGGGGGACAGGTCCGTATTGTGGGCTTTCTTT
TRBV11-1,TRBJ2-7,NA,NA,CASSLARNGLYEQYF,TGTGCCAGCAGCTTAGCGCGAAACGGCCTCTACGAGCAGTACTTC
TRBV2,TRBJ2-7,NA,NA,CASARAYEQYF,TGTGCCAGCGCCCGCGCCTACGAGCAGTACTTC
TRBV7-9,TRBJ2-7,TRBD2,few,CASSLGSGGDFYEQYF,TGTGCCAGCAGCTTAGGTAGCGGGGGGGACTTCTACGAGCAGTACTTC
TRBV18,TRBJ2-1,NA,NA,CASSPPTGRGGNEQFF,TGTGCCAGCTCACCACCGACAGGGAGGGGAGGCAATGAGCAGTTCTTC
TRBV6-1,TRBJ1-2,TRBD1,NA,CASRIGQGSVYGYTF,TGTGCCAGCAGGATAGGACAGGGATCGGTCTATGGCTACACCTTC
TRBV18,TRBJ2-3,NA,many,CASSPGRDTQYF,TGTGCCAGCAGCCCCGGTCGAGACACGCAGTATTTT
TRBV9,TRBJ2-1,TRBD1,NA,CASSVVDRPYNEQFF,TGTGCCAGCAGCGTAGTGGACAGGCCCTACAATGAGCAGTTCTTC
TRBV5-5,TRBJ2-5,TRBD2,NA,CASSLGTAGTLETQYF,TGTGCCAGCAGCTTGGGAACAGCGGGGACCCTAGAGACCCAGTACTTC
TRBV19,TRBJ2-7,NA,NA,CASSKLGADYEQYF,TGTGCCAGTAGTAAATTGGGGGCGGACTACGAGCAGTACTTC
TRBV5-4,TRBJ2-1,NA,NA,CASSHEWRNSEQFF,TGTGCCAGCAGCCACGAATGGAGGAACAGTGAGCAGTTCTTC
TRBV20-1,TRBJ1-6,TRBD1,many,CSASGQGTNSPLHF,TGCAGTGCCTCCGGACAGGGGACGAATTCACCTCTCCACTTT
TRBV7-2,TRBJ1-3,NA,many,CASSLDRGNTIYF,TGTGCCAGCAGCTTAGACAGGGGAAACACCATATATTTT
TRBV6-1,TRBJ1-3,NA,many,CASRKSNQGSGNTIYF,TGTGCCAGCAGAAAAAGTAACCAGGGCTCTGGAAACACCATATATTTT
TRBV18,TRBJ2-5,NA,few,CASSPRRGAETQYF,TGTGCCAGCTCACCCCGCCGAGGGGCGGAGACCCAGTACTTC
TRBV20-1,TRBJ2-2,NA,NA,CSARERGAPGSGELFF,TGCAGTGCTAGGGAGCGAGGGGCCCCTGGGTCCGGGGAGCTGTTTTTT
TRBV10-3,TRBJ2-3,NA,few,CATMGGGTDTQYF,TGTGCCACAATGGGGGGCGGCACAGATACGCAGTATTTT
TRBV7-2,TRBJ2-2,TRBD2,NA,CASTSGMNTGELFF,TGTGCCAGCACTAGCGGGATGAACACCGGGGAGCTGTTTTTT
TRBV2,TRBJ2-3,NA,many,CASSPGGDYTDTQYF,TGTGCCAGCAGCCCCGGGGGTGATTACACAGATACGCAGTATTTT
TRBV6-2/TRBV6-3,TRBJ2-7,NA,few,CASRSSYEQYF,TGTGCCAGCAGGAGCTCCTACGAGCAGTACTTC
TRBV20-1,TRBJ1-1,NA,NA,CSASTILNTEAFF,TGCAGTGCTAGCACAATATTGAACACTGAAGCTTTCTTT
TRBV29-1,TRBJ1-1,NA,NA,CSVEPRVFDTEAFF,TGCAGCGTTGAACCCCGGGTGTTCGACACTGAAGCTTTCTTT